Each of the 8 T cell receptor beta chains below was sequenced from the same sample in a study of a mutant IDH1 vaccine in newly diagnosed glioma. The assay was immunoSEQ multiplex PCR, and TCRdb's table has in-frame clones only and misses some. The sample shows 55,000 to 70,000 clones, 70% to 80% of them seen only once. Time point denoted: baseline, week 1 (first vaccination visit). Treatment: pre-vaccination baseline after standard-of-care therapy. The sample was PBMCs, taken from a glioma patient treated with radiotherapy, temozolomide or both. These receptors came from a man in his forties or fifties with glioma.

This clone was seen only a few times. CDR3 region: CASSSTRGGKGNQPQHF. The CDR3 DNA reads TGTGCCAGCAGCTCCACCCGCGGGGGAAAGGGCAATCAGCCCCAGCATTTT. The V and J genes are TRBV5-6 and TRBJ1-5, with D maybe TRBD1 (5 bases). Germline V gene data show CDR1 as SGHDT and CDR2 as YYEEEE. Deletions cut 3 bases from V and 2 bases from J, with 18 bases between. There are 17 residues in the CDR3.

The chain has TRBV1 and TRBJ2-5; TRBD2, the D gene given by the table, was not confirmed from the DNA. TRBV1 is noted as a pseudogene. This CDR3 has 17 amino acids. CDR3 bases: TGCACCAGCAGCCAAGATCGGAGTAGCGGGGGACAAGAGACCCAGTACTTC. This gives the protein CTSSQDRSSGGQETQYF.

This clone showed up many times. The V gene is TRBV14, the J gene TRBJ2-7; 8 bases are a match to TRBD1. The trim removed 4 bases at V and 1 base at J, leaving 3 bases unmatched. The CDR3 contains 14 residues. Germline V gene lookup returns CDR1 SGHDN and CDR2 FVKESK. CDR3 in amino acids: CASSLGQGSYEQYF. The CDR3 nucleotides are TGTGCCAGCAGCCTCGGACAGGGTTCCTACGAGCAGTACTTC.

The chain carries TRBV4-1 and TRBJ2-7; D perhaps matches TRBD2 (5 bases). With 0 bases removed from V and 6 bases from J, the gap between germline ends came to 18 bases. Germline values: CDR1 MGHRA, CDR2 YSYEKL. This CDR3 is built from 16 residues. CDR3: CASSQEGDNRYGEQYF. The CDR3 bases are TGCGCCAGCAGCCAAGAGGGAGACAATCGGTACGGCGAGCAGTACTTC.

This rearrangement joins TRBV4-1 to TRBJ2-2, with D perhaps TRBD1 or TRBD2 (5 bases each). V lost 1 base, J lost 6 bases, and 15 bases lay in between. This CDR3 spans 16 amino acids. Germline CDR1 and CDR2: MGHRA and YSYEKL. DNA of the CDR3: TGCGCCAGCAGCCAAGTGTTGGGGCGAGGGTCCGGGGAGCTGTTTTTT. This sequence encodes CASSQVLGRGSGELFF.

The chain links TRBV10-3 to TRBJ1-2; D call uncertain. The CDR3 sequence is 14 residues long. Looked up from germline, CDR1 is ENHRY and CDR2 is SYGVKD. Deletions cut 0 bases from V and 5 bases from J, with 10 bases between. The CDR3 DNA sequence: TGTGCCATCAGTGAGTCGGTGGGGAGTTATGGCTACACCTTC. Translated, it gives CAISESVGSYGYTF.

The chain couples TRBV18 to TRBJ2-1; possible D gene TRBD2, 6 bases. This CDR3 is built from 15 residues. Germline loops: CDR1 KGHSH, CDR2 LQKENI. The germline V and J ends were trimmed by 8 bases and 4 bases, with 18 bases remaining between them. CDR3 region: CASNVVPGEYNEQFF. CDR3 bases: TGTGCCAGCAACGTCGTCCCGGGAGAGTACAATGAGCAGTTCTTC.

This clone was observed a single time. The chain is built from TRBV5-1 and TRBJ1-1; possibly TRBD1 for D (5 bases). The ends were cut back, 4 bases at V and 2 bases at J, with 15 bases in the middle. CDR1 and CDR2 from the germline V gene are SGHRS and YFSETQ. This CDR3 contains 15 residues. DNA of the CDR3: TGCGCCAGCAGCAACGCCGGACACCTTAACACTGAAGCTTTCTTT. This codes for CASSNAGHLNTEAFF.